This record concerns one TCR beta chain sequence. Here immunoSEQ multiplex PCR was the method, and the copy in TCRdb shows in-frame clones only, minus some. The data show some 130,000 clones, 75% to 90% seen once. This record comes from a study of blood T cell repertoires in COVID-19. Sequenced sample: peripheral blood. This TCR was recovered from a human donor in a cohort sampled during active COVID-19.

CDR3 coding DNA: TGTGCCATCAGTGAGGTTAGCGGGGGCATCCCCGATACGCAGTATTTT. Translation: CAISEVSGGIPDTQYF. The V gene is TRBV10-3, the J gene TRBJ2-3, with TRBD2 matching 9 bases. This CDR3 contains 16 residues. Germline loops: CDR1 ENHRY, CDR2 SYGVKD. V was pared by 2 bases and J by 6 bases, with 9 bases of the junction left unmatched.